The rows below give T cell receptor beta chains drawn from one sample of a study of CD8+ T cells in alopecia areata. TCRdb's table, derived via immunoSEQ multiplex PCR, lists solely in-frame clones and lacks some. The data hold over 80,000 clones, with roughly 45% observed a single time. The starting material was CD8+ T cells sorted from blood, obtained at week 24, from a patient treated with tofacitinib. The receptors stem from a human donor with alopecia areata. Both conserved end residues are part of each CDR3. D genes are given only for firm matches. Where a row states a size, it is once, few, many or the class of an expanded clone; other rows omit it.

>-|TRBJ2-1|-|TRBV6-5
CASSYTIGNLDEQFF
TGTGCCAGCAGTTACACAATCGGGAATCTGGATGAGCAGTTCTTC
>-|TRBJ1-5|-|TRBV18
CASSPANNQPQHF
TGTGCCAGCTCACCTGCCAACAATCAGCCCCAGCATTTT
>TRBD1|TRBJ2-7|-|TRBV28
CASSPRDSPYEQYF
TGTGCCAGCAGTCCCCGGGACAGCCCCTACGAGCAGTACTTC
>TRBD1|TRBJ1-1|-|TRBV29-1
CSVGGRGDRGEAFF
TGCAGCGTTGGGGGTAGGGGTGACAGGGGTGAAGCTTTCTTT
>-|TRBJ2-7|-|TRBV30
CAWSVRSSYEQYF
TGTGCCTGGAGTGTCCGGAGCTCCTACGAGCAGTACTTC
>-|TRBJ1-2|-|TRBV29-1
CSVPQGFYGYTF
TGCAGCGTTCCACAGGGATTCTATGGCTACACCTTC
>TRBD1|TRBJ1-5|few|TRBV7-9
CASSLEGANQPQHF
TGTGCCAGCAGCTTAGAGGGGGCCAATCAGCCCCAGCATTTT
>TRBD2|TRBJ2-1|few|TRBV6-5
CATIAGPHNEQFF
TGTGCCACAATAGCGGGACCCCACAATGAGCAGTTCTTC
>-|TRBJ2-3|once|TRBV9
CASSQVSGPDTQYF
TGTGCCAGCAGCCAAGTGTCAGGCCCAGATACGCAGTATTTT
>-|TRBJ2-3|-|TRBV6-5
CASSYSIERTQYF
TGTGCCAGCAGTTACTCGATCGAGAGGACGCAGTATTTT
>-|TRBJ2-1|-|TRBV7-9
CASSLTRGPNNEQFF
TGTGCCAGCAGCTTAACTAGGGGACCGAACAATGAGCAGTTCTTC
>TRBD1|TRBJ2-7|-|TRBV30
CAWSHGTGTAEQYF
TGTGCCTGGAGCCACGGGACAGGGACCGCCGAGCAGTACTTC
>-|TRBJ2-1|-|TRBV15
CAVEAEYYNEQFF
TGTGCTGTGGAGGCGGAGTACTACAATGAGCAGTTCTTC
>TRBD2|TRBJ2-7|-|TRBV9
CASSVSGGGWYEQYF
TGTGCCAGCAGCGTATCGGGGGGTGGATGGTACGAGCAGTACTTC
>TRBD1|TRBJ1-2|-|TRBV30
CAWSVAPRTGGGYGYTF
TGTGCCTGGAGTGTAGCCCCTCGGACAGGGGGAGGCTATGGCTACACCTTC
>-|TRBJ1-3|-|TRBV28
CASSFGGTGNTIYF
TGTGCCAGCAGTTTTGGGGGTACTGGAAACACCATATATTTT
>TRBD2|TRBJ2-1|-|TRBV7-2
CASSLSSGNSYNEQFF
TGTGCCAGCAGCTTATCTAGCGGGAACTCCTACAATGAGCAGTTCTTC
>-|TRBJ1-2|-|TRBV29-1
CSVDRTNSNYGYTF
TGCAGCGTGGATCGGACAAACAGTAACTATGGCTACACCTTC
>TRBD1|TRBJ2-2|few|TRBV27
CASSSTGTGGPGELFF
TGTGCCAGCAGTTCGACCGGGACAGGGGGCCCCGGGGAGCTGTTTTTT
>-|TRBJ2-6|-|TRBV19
CASSIGPNSGANVLTF
TGTGCCAGTAGTATAGGACCGAACTCTGGGGCCAACGTCCTGACTTTC
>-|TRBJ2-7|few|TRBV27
CASSQGYEQYF
TGTGCCAGCAGCCAAGGCTACGAGCAGTACTTC
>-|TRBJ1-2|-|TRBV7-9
CASSLSAPEHHTF
TGTGCCAGCAGCTTATCTGCCCCAGAGCACCACACCTTC
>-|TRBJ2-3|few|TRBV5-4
CASSTRGTDTQYF
TGTGCCAGCAGCACGAGGGGGACAGATACGCAGTATTTT
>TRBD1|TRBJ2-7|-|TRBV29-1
CSVGQGLSYEQYF
TGCAGCGTTGGACAGGGGCTCTCCTACGAGCAGTACTTC
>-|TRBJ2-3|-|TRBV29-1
CSVEGQGMADTQYF
TGCAGCGTTGAAGGGCAGGGTATGGCAGATACGCAGTATTTT
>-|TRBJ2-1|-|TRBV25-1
CASSEGTEYNEQFF
TGTGCCAGCAGTGAAGGGACGGAGTACAATGAGCAGTTCTTC
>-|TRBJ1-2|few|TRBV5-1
CASSSDKKGGYGYTF
TGCGCCAGCAGCTCGGATAAAAAAGGGGGCTATGGCTACACCTTC
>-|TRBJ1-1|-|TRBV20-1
CSARENTEAFF
TGCAGTGCTAGAGAGAACACTGAAGCTTTCTTT
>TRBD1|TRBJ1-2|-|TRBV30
CAWSVTGGFYGYTF
TGTGCCTGGAGTGTGACAGGGGGTTTTTATGGCTACACCTTC
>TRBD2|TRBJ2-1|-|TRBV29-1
CSDEWGERELGGDEQFF
TGCAGCGACGAGTGGGGAGAGCGGGAGCTTGGAGGCGATGAGCAGTTCTTC
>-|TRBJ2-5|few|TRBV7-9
CASSSTSAGRETQYF
TGTGCCAGCAGCTCAACCTCGGCGGGGCGGGAGACCCAGTACTTC
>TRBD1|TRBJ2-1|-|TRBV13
CASRDRGMDEQFF
TGTGCCAGCCGGGACAGGGGCATGGATGAGCAGTTCTTC
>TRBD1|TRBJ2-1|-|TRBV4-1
CASSHGQGEFF
TGCGCCAGCAGCCATGGGCAGGGGGAGTTCTTC
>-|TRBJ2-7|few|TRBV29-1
CSVEGGGYEQYF
TGCAGCGTTGAAGGAGGGGGCTACGAGCAGTACTTC
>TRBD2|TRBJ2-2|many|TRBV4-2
CASSPYGTSGGTGELFF
TGTGCCAGCAGCCCATACGGGACTAGCGGGGGCACCGGGGAGCTGTTTTTT
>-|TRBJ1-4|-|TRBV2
CASSPLRGRSSEKLFF
TGTGCCAGCAGTCCACTTAGGGGTCGGTCTAGTGAAAAACTGTTTTTT
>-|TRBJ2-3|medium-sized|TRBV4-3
CASSQDSSGTQYF
TGCGCCAGCAGCCAAGATAGTTCGGGAACGCAGTATTTT
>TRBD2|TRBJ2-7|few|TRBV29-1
CSAITSGRYEQYF
TGCAGCGCAATAACTAGCGGGAGGTACGAGCAGTACTTC
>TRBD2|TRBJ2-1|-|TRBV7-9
CASSLAGSSYNEQFF
TGTGCCAGCAGCCTAGCGGGGAGCTCCTACAATGAGCAGTTCTTC
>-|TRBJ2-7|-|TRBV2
CASLLSPYEQYF
TGTGCCAGCCTTCTAAGCCCCTACGAGCAGTACTTC
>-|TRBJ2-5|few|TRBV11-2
CASSSPFAQRETQYF
TGTGCCAGCAGCTCTCCCTTTGCACAGCGAGAGACCCAGTACTTC
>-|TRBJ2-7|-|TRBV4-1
CASSQDPHGRVWYEQYF
TGCGCCAGCAGCCAAGATCCACACGGCAGGGTGTGGTACGAGCAGTACTTC
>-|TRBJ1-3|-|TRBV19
CASSLGRSGNTIYF
TGTGCCAGTAGCCTCGGACGTTCTGGAAACACCATATATTTT
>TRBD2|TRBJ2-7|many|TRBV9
CASSVTSGGGEQYF
TGTGCCAGCAGCGTAACTAGCGGAGGTGGGGAGCAGTACTTC
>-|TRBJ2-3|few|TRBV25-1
CASGTRASTDTQYF
TGTGCCAGCGGGACACGTGCTAGCACAGATACGCAGTATTTT
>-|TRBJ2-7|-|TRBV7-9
CASSLAGAYEQYF
TGTGCCAGCAGCTTAGCTGGGGCCTACGAGCAGTACTTC
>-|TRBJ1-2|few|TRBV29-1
CSVTGYLDYGYTF
TGCAGCGTCACAGGGTATTTGGACTATGGCTACACCTTC
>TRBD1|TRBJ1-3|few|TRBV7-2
CASSFFRTGSGNTIYF
TGTGCCAGCAGCTTCTTCAGGACAGGCTCTGGAAACACCATATATTTT